These 14 T cell receptor beta chains share one sample of origin, sequenced in a study of blood T cell repertoires in COVID-19. Sequenced by immunoSEQ multiplex PCR; TCRdb stores in-frame clones only, minus some. Of about 65,000 clones in the sample, 80% to 90% were seen once. The sequencing input was peripheral blood. These receptors came from a man older than 75 with acute or convalescent COVID-19.

The chain carries TRBV7-8 and TRBJ2-2; TRBD2 agrees at 12 bases. CDR1 is SGHVS and CDR2 is FQNEAQ in the germline V gene. This CDR3 has 18 residues. V was clipped by 5 bases and J by 0 bases; unmatched bases: 7. DNA for the CDR3: TGTGCCAGCAGCAAGATAACTAGCGGGGGGTCGAACACCGGGGAGCTGTTTTTT. Protein product: CASSKITSGGSNTGELFF.

As DNA, the CDR3 is TGTGCCAGCAGCCTGCGACAGGGGGCGGATACGCAGTATTTT. As protein: CASSLRQGADTQYF. The chain carries TRBV7-8 and TRBJ2-3, with 10 nucleotides matching TRBD1. Germline V CDR1 and CDR2: SGHVS, FQNEAQ. The trim removed 5 bases at V and 6 bases at J, leaving 5 bases unmatched. The CDR3 runs 14 residues.

The table lists this clone with a few counts. The rearrangement joins TRBV5-1 to TRBJ1-5, with D perhaps TRBD1 (5 bases). V shed 2 bases and J shed 1 base, with 10 bases lying between them. Germline values: CDR1 SGHRS, CDR2 YFSETQ. CDR3 length equals 15 residues. The CDR3 DNA reads TGCGCCAGCAGCTTAGGGGCCTTGAGCAATCAGCCCCAGCATTTT. It yields the protein CASSLGALSNQPQHF.

This clone has a handful of counts. The J gene is TRBJ1-5, the V gene TRBV18; D gene unclear. The CDR3 is made up of 13 amino acids. V lost 2 bases to trimming and J lost 8 bases, with 10 bases between them. CDR1 and CDR2 (germline): KGHSH, LQKENI. Written as DNA, the CDR3 is TGTGCCAGCTCACCAGGTGAGGGAAAGCCCCAGCATTTT. Translated: CASSPGEGKPQHF.

The genes are TRBV3-1 (or the pseudogene TRBV3-2) and TRBJ1-4; D is ambiguous. V was clipped by 2 bases and J by 7 bases, with 11 bases between them. The germline CDR1 and CDR2 sequences are LGHDT and YNNKEL (reference sequence). This CDR3 region has 14 residues. CDR3 in amino acids: CASSQLRGSEKLFF. The CDR3 DNA is TGTGCCAGCAGCCAATTGAGAGGGAGTGAAAAACTGTTTTTT.

The genes are TRBV4-1 and TRBJ2-1; TRBD2 matches 10 bases. After removal of 5 bases from V and 3 bases from J, the junction contained 7 bases not matched to a gene. Germline V gene lookup returns CDR1 MGHRA and CDR2 YSYEKL. The CDR3 covers 16 residues. In nucleotides, the CDR3 is TGCGCCAGCAGCGATCTAGCGGGGGCCATCTACAATGAGCAGTTCTTC. Protein sequence: CASSDLAGAIYNEQFF.

This chain uses TRBV18 with TRBJ1-4; D uncertain. V was shortened by 8 bases and J by 7 bases, with 11 bases between the two germline ends. CDR1 KGHSH and CDR2 LQKENI come from the germline V gene. CDR3 length: 12 residues. CDR3 in amino acids: CASHFRAEKLFF. In DNA form, the CDR3 reads TGTGCCAGCCACTTTCGAGCTGAAAAACTGTTTTTT.

The chain links TRBV6-5 to TRBJ2-2, with a tentative D call TRBD1 (5 bases). This CDR3 has 11 residues. V lost 3 bases, J lost 16 bases, and 12 bases lay in between. In germline, CDR1 is MNHEY, CDR2 SVGAGI. The CDR3 DNA follows: TGTGCCAGCAGTTATCAGGGCCCCCAGTTTTTT. As protein: CASSYQGPQFF.

The chain joins TRBV30 to TRBJ1-6, with 10 nucleotides matching TRBD1. Germline V gene lookup returns CDR1 GTSNPN and CDR2 SVGIG (reference sequence). This CDR3 has 14 residues. Trimming took 8 bases from V and 9 from J; bases not matched to a gene: 10. In DNA, the CDR3 is TGTGCCGGCGGCGGGACAGGGGCGAGTTCACCCCTCCACTTT. This translates into CAGGGTGASSPLHF.

This clone has just one count. This sequence joins TRBV3-1 (or the pseudogene TRBV3-2) and TRBJ1-2, with TRBD1 as a possible D gene (6 bases). Germline CDR1 reads LGHDT; CDR2 reads YNNKEL (reference sequence). With 4 bases removed from V and 4 bases from J, the gap between germline ends came to 13 bases. This CDR3 contains 14 residues. The CDR3 sequence is CASSPQDSFYGYTF. The CDR3 region has the DNA TGTGCCAGCAGCCCACAGGACAGTTTCTATGGCTACACCTTC.

Only one count was recorded for this clone. The chain carries TRBV2 and TRBJ1-2, with D perhaps matching TRBD1 (6 bases). This CDR3 region has 13 residues. Germline assignment: CDR1 SNHLY and CDR2 FYNNEI. V was trimmed by 5 bases and J by 4 bases, leaving 11 bases between them. CDR3 residues: CASSPGAAYGYTF. The DNA for the CDR3 is TGTGCCAGCAGTCCAGGGGCCGCCTATGGCTACACCTTC.

The CDR3 region is CASSTPGQKNSPLHF. CDR3 in DNA: TGTGCCAGTAGCACACCGGGACAGAAAAATTCACCCCTCCACTTT. The V and J genes are TRBV19 and TRBJ1-6; 7 nucleotides agree with TRBD1. CDR3 size: 15 residues. Germline trimming cut 6 bases from V and 7 bases from J; bases unmatched to any gene: 9. Germline loops: CDR1 LNHDA, CDR2 SQIVND (reference sequence).

DNA of the CDR3: TGTGCCAGTAGTCCAATACTAAACAGGAAAATCTATGGCTACACCTTC. This gives the protein CASSPILNRKIYGYTF. This chain joins TRBV19 and TRBJ1-2; D is possibly TRBD1 (5 bases). Per the germline V gene, CDR1 is LNHDA and CDR2 is SQIVND (reference sequence). The CDR3 is made up of 16 amino acids. With 5 bases removed from V and 4 bases from J, the gap between germline ends came to 20 bases.

The rearrangement links TRBV18 to TRBJ1-6, with TRBD1 matching over 8 bases. The CDR3 runs to 15 residues. Germline V gives CDR1 KGHSH, CDR2 LQKENI. V lost 5 bases, J lost 8 bases, and 8 bases stayed unmatched. The DNA for the CDR3 is TGTGCCAGCTCAGAGATGGACAGGGAATATTCACCCCTCCACTTT. Translated, it gives CASSEMDREYSPLHF. The whole variable domain, remainder taken from reference TRBV18 and TRBJ1-6, is NAGVMQNPRHLVRRRGQEARLRCSPMKGHSHVYWYRQLPEEGLKFMVYLQKENIIDESGMPKERFSAEFPKEGPSILRIQQVVRGDSAAYFCASSEMDREYSPLHFGNGTRLTVT.